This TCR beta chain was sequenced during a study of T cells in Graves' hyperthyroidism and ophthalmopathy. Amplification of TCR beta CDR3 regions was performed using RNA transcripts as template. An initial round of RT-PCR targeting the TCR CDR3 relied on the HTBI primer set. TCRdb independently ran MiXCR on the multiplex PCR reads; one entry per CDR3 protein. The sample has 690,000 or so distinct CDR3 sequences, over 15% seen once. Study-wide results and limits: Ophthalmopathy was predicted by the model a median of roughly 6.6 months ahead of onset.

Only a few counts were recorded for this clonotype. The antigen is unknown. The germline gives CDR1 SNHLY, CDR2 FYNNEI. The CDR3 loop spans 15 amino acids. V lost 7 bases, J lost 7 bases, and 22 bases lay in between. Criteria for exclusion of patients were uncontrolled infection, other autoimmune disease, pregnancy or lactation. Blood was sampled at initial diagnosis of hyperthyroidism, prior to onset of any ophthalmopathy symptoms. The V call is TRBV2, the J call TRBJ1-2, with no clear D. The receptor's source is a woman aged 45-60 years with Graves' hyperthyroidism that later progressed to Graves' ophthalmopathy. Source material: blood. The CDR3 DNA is TGTGCCAGCATATGGGAAGGCCCGGGATTTAGTGGCTACACCTTC. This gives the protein CASIWEGPGFSGYTF.